This note documents a single T cell receptor (beta chain) sequence. This entry belongs to a study of blood T cell repertoires in COVID-19. Study overall: Italy, Spain and the United States were the sources of the convalescent and acute COVID-19 samples. Nucleic acid was either cDNA or gDNA, and it came from T cells, B-cell-depleted T cells, or PBMCs.

This CDR3 is 13 amino acids long. Germline CDR1 LNHDA, CDR2 SQIVND (reference sequence). V lost 5 bases and J lost 5; bases outside the gene matches: 4. In the authors' workflow: Nucleated cell number was recorded as an estimate derived from reference gene primer amplification. The table came from immunoSEQ multiplex PCR; TCRdb's copy has only in-frame clones and leaves some out. That table furnishes V, J and clone size, whereas the DNA furnished D and trimming. The profile shows a few hundred thousand clones, roughly 90% of them singletons. This sequence was found in a middle-aged man with acute or convalescent COVID-19. The sample was peripheral blood. The genes are TRBV19 and TRBJ1-1; 8 nucleotides line up with TRBD1. For the CDR3, the DNA is TGTGCCAGTAGTGTTCAGGGGGCTACTGAAGCTTTCTTT. Protein: CASSVQGATEAFF.